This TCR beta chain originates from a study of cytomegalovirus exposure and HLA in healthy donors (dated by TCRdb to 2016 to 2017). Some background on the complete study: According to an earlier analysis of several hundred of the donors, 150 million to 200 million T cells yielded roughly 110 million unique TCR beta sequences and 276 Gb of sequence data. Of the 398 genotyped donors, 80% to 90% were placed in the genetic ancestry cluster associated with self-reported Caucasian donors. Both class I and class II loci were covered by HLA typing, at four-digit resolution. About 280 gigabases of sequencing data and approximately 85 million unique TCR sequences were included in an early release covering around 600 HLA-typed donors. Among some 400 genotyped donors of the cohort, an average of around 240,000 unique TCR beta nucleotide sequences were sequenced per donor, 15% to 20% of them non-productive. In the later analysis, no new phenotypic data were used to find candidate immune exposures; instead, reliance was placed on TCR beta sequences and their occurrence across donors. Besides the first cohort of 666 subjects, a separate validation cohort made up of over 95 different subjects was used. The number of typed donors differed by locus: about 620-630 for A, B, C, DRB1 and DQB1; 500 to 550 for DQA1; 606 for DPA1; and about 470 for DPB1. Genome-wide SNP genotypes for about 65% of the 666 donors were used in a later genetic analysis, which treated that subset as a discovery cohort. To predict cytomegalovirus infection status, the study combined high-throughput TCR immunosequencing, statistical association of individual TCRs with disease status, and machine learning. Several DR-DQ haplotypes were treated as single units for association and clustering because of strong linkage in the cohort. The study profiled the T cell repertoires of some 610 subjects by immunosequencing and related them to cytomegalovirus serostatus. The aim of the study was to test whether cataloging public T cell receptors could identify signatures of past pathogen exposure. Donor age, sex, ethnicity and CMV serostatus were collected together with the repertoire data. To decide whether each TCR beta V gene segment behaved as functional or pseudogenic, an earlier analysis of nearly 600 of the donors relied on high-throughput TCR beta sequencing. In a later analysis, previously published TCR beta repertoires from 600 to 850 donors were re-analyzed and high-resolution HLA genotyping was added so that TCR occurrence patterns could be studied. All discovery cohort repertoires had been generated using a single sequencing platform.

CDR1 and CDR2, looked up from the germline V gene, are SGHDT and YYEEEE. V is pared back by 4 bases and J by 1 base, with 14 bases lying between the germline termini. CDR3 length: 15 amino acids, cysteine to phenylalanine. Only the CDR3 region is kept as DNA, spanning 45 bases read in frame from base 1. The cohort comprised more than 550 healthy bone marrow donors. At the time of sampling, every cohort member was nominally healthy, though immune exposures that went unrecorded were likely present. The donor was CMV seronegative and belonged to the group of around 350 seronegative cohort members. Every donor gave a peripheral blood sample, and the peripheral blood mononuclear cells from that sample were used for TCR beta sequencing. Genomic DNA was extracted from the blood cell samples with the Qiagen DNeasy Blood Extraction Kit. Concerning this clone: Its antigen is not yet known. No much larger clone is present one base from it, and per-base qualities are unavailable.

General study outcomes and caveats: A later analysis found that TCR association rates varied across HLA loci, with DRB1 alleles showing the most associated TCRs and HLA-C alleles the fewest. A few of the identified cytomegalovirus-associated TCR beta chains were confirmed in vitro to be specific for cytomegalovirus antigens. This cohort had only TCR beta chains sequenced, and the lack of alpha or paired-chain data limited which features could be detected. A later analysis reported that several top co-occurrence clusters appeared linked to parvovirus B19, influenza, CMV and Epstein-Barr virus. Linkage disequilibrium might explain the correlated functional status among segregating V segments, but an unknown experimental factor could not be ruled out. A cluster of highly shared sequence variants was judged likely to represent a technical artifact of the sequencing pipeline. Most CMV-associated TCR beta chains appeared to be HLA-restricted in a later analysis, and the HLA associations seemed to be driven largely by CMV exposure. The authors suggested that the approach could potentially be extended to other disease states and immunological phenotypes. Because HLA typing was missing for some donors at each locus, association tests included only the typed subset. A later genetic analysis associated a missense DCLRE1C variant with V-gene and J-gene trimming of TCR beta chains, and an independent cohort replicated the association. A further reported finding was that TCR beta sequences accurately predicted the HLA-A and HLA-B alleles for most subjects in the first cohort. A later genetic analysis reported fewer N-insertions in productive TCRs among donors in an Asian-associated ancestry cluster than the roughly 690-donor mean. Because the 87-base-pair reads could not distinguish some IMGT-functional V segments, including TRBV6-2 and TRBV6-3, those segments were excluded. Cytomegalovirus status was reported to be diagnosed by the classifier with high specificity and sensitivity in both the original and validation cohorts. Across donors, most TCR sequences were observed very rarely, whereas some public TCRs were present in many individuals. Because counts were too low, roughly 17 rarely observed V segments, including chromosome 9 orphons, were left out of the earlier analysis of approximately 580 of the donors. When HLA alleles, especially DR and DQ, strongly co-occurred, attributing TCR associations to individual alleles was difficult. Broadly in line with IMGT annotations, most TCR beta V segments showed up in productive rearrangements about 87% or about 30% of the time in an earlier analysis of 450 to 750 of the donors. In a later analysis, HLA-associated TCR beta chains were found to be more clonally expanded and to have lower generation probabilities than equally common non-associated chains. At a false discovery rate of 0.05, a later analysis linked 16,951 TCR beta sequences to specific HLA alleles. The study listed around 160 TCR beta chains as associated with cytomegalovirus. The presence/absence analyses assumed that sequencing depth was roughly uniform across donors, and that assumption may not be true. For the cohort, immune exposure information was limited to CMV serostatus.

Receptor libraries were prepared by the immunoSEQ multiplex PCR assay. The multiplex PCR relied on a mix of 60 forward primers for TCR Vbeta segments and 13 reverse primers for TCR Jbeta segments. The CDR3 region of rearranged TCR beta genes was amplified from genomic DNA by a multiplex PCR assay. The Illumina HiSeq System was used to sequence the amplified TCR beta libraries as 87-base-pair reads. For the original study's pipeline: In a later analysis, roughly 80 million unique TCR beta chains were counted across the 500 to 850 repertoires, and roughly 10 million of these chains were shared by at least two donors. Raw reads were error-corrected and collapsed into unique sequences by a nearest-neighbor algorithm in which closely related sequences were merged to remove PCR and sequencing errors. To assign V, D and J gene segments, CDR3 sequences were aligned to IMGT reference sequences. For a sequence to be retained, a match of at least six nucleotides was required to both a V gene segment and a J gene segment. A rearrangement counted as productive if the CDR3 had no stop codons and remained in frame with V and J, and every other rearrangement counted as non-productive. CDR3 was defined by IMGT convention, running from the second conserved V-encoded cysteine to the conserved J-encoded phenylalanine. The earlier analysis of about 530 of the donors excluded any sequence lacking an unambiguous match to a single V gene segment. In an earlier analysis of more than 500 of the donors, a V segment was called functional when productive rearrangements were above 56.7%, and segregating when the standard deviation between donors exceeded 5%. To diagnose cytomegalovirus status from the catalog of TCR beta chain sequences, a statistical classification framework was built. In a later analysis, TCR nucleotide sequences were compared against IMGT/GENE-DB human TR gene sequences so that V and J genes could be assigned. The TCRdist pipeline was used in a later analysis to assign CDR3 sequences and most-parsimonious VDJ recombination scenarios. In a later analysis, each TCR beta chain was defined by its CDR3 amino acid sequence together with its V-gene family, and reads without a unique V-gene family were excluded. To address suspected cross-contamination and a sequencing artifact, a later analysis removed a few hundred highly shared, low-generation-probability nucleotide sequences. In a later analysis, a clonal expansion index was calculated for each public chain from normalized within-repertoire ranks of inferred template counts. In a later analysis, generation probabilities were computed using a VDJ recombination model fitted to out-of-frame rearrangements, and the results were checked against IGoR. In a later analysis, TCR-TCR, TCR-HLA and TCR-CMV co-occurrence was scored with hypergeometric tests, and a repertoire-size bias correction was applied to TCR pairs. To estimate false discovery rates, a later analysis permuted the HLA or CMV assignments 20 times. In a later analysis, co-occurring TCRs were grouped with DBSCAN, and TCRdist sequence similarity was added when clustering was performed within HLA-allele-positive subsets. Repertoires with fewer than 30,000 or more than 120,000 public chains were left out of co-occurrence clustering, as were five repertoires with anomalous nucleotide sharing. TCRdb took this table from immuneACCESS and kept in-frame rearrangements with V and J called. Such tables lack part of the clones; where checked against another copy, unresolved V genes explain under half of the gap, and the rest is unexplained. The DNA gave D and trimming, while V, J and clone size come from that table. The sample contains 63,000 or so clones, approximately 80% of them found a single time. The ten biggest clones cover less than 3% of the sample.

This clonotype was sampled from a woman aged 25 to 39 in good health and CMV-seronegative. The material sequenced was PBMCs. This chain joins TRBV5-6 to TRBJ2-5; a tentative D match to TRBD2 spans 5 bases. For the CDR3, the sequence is CASSHSGSIQETQYF. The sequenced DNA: TGTGCCAGCAGCCATTCGGGGTCTATCCAAGAGACCCAGTACTTC. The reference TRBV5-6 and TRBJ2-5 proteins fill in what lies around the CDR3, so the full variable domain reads DAGVTQSPTHLIKTRGQQVTLRCSPKSGHDTVSWYQQALGQGPQFIFQYYEEEERQRGNFPDRFSGHQFPNYSSELNVNALLLGDSALYLCASSHSGSIQETQYFGPGTRLLVL.